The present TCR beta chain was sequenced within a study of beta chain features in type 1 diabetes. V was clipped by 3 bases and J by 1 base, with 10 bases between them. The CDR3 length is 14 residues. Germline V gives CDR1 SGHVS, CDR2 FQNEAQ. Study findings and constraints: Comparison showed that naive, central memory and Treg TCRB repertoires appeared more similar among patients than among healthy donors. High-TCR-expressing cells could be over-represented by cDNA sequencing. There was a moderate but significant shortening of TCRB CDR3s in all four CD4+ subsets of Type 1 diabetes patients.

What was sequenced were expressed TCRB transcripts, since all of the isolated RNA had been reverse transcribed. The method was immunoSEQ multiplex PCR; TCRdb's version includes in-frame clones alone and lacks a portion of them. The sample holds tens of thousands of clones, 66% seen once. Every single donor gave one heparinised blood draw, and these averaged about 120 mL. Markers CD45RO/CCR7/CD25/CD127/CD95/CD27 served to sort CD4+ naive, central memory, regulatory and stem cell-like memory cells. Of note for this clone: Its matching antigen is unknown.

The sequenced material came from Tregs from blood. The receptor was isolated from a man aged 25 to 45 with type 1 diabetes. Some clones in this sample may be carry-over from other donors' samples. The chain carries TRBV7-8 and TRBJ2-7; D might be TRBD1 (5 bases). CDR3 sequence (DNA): TGTGCCAGCAGCTTGCGACAGACGTCCTACGAGCAGTACTTC. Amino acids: CASSLRQTSYEQYF.